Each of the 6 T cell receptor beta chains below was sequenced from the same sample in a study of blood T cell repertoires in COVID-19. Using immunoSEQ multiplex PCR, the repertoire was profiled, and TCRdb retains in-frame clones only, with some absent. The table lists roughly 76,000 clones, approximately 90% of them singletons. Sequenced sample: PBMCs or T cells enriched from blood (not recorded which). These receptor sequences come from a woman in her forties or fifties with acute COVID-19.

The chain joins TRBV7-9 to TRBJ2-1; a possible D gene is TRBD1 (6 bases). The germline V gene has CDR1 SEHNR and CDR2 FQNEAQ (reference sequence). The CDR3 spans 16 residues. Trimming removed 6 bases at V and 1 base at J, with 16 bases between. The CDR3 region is CASSPQGTFSYNEQFF. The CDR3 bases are TGTGCCAGCAGTCCCCAGGGGACCTTTTCCTACAATGAGCAGTTCTTC.

The CDR3: CASSLWGQQYEQYF. CDR3 coding DNA: TGTGCCAGCAGTTTATGGGGACAGCAATACGAGCAGTACTTC. The rearrangement uses TRBV27 and TRBJ2-7; 7 bases are a match to TRBD1. V dropped 1 base and J dropped 4; count of bases not matched to a gene: 4. The CDR3 runs 14 residues. CDR1 and CDR2 (germline): MNHEY, SMNVEV (reference sequence).

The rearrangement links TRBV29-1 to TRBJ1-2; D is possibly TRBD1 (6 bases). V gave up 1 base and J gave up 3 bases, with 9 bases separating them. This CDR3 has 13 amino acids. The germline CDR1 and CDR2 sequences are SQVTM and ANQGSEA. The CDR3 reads CSVEGGLYYGYTF. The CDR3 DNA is TGCAGCGTTGAAGGGGGGCTCTACTATGGCTACACCTTC.

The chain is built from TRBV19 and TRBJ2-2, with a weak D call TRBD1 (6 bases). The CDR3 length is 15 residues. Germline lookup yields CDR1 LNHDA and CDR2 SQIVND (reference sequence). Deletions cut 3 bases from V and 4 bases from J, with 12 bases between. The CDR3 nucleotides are TGTGCCAGTAGTATGCGGGCAGGGGTCACCGGGGAGCTGTTTTTT. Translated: CASSMRAGVTGELFF.

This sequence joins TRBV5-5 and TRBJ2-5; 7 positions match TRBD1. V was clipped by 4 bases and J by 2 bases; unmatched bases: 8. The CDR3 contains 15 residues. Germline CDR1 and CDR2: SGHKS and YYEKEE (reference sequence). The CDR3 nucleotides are TGTGCCAGCAGCCAGACCGGGACAGCGCAAGAGACCCAGTACTTC. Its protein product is CASSQTGTAQETQYF.

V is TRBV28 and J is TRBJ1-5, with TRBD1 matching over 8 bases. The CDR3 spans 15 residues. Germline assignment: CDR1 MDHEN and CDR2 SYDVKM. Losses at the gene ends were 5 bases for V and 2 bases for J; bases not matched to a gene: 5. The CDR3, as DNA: TGTGCCAGCAGTACGACAGGGGCGGGCAATCAGCCCCAGCATTTT. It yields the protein CASSTTGAGNQPQHF.